The next 22 T cell receptor beta chains were all read from a single sample in a study of long-term antiretroviral therapy in people with HIV. With survey level as its setting, the immunoSEQ assay was v3.0. Some clones are missing from TCRdb's copy, which holds only in-frame ones; the method was immunoSEQ multiplex PCR. Here the sample spans about 21,000 clones, 82% being singletons. Sequencing used unsorted PBMCs, obtained 0.2 years after starting antiretroviral therapy. The receptors derive from a woman aged 25-40 years with HIV.

The chain joins TRBV6-5 to TRBJ2-7; 7 nucleotides match TRBD2. Germline V gene data show CDR1 as MNHEY and CDR2 as SVGAGI. The CDR3 has 16 residues. Trimming cost V 1 base and J 0 bases; bases outside gene matches: 6. DNA for the CDR3: TGTGCCAGCAGTTACTTTATGGGGGGGACCTCCTACGAGCAGTACTTC. It translates to CASSYFMGGTSYEQYF.

The genes are TRBV19 and TRBJ2-2; TRBD1 agrees at 9 bases. In germline, CDR1 is LNHDA, CDR2 SQIVND (reference sequence). V shed 3 bases, J shed 6 bases, and the junction held 14 bases outside the gene matches. The CDR3 extends over 18 amino acids. CDR3 sequence: CASSMGQGNMRTAGELFF. The CDR3 DNA follows: TGTGCCAGTAGTATGGGACAGGGAAATATGCGCACCGCCGGGGAGCTGTTTTTT.

The chain's CDR3 is CASIRPPTGVERAFF. The CDR3 DNA reads TGTGCCAGCATCCGCCCCCCTACAGGGGTGGAGCGGGCTTTCTTT. V and J are TRBV11-2 and TRBJ1-1; 7 bases are a match to TRBD1. The V gene's germline CDR1 is SGHAT and CDR2 FQNNGV. Trimming at V came to 7 bases and at J to 11 bases, leaving 19 bases not matched to a gene. The CDR3 totals 15 residues.

V and J are TRBV5-6 and TRBJ1-6; D gene unclear. Germline CDR1 and CDR2: SGHDT and YYEEEE. The CDR3 is made up of 14 amino acids. The V end was cut by 6 bases, the J end by 7 bases, with 14 bases between. This chain's CDR3 is CASNKPGLNSPLHF. The CDR3 nucleotides are TGTGCCAGCAACAAGCCGGGTTTAAATTCACCCCTCCACTTT.

The chain couples TRBV2 to TRBJ2-7, with 9 positions matching TRBD1. CDR3 size: 16 residues. Trimming removed 6 bases from V and 1 base from J; junction bases left unmatched: 10. From germline, CDR1 is SNHLY and CDR2 FYNNEI. CDR3 nucleotide sequence: TGTGCCAGCAGCTCACAGGGGGCAAGAGGTTCCTACGAGCAGTACTTC. Translating it yields CASSSQGARGSYEQYF.

The rearrangement links TRBV11-2 to TRBJ1-6; D is perhaps TRBD1 (5 bases). With 0 bases removed from V and 8 bases from J, the gap between germline ends came to 20 bases. Germline values: CDR1 SGHAT, CDR2 FQNNGV. The CDR3 runs to 18 residues. The CDR3 nucleotides are TGTGCCAGCAGCTTAGATCGATGGGGGGGACCAAGGGATTCACCCCTCCACTTT. It is translated as CASSLDRWGGPRDSPLHF.

V usage is TRBV18 and J usage is TRBJ1-2; no clear D. CDR3 length: 15 amino acids. The germline V gene encodes CDR1 KGHSH and CDR2 LQKENI. V shed 4 bases and J shed 4 bases, with 16 bases lying between them. CDR3 sequence reads: CASSLAPESGYGYTF. CDR3 nucleotides: TGTGCCAGCTCACTAGCCCCCGAGAGCGGCTATGGCTACACCTTC.

This clone has only one observation. The V and J genes are TRBV4-1 and TRBJ1-4; tentative D call: TRBD1 (5 bases). The CDR3 sequence is 14 residues long. Trimming cost V 1 base and J 7 bases, with 10 bases left between them. The germline CDR1 and CDR2 sequences are MGHRA and YSYEKL. As DNA, the CDR3 is TGCGCCAGCAGCCAAGCAGGGATGGGTGAAAAACTGTTTTTT. Residues: CASSQAGMGEKLFF.

The chain couples TRBV7-8 to TRBJ1-2; D call uncertain. The germline CDR1 and CDR2 sequences are SGHVS and FQNEAQ. The CDR3 contains 15 residues. The V end lost 6 bases, the J end lost 4 bases, and 18 bases lay between the germline ends. The CDR3 bases are TGTGCCAGCAGACCGACGCCCGAAGGTGCCTATGGCTACACCTTC. Translating gives CASRPTPEGAYGYTF.

The rearrangement joins TRBV28 to TRBJ1-1; perhaps TRBD1 as D (5 bases). The CDR3 runs to 13 residues. CDR1 is MDHEN and CDR2 is SYDVKM in the germline V gene. Trimming left V 7 bases short and J 3 bases short, with 12 bases between. CDR3 in DNA: TGTGCCAGCACCCAAGACAGCTACACTGAAGCTTTCTTT. Translated, it gives CASTQDSYTEAFF.

The gene calls are TRBV6-5 and TRBJ1-2, with 10 positions matching TRBD1. Germline V CDR1 and CDR2: MNHEY, SVGAGI. The CDR3 is 15 amino acids. J was trimmed by 1 base and V by 7 bases; bases with no gene match: 6. CDR3 DNA: TGTGCCAGCAACGGCCGGGACAGGGGTAACTATGGCTACACCTTC. The encoded protein is CASNGRDRGNYGYTF.

In its sample, this clone was seen a few times. This chain uses TRBV7-7 with TRBJ1-3; a weak D match, TRBD1 (5 bases). The CDR3 runs to 16 residues. V was trimmed by 5 bases and J by 8 bases, leaving 22 bases between them. Germline lookup yields CDR1 SSHAT and CDR2 FNYEAQ (reference sequence). CDR3 sequence: CASSPTPGLGGHTIYF. CDR3 bases: TGTGCCAGCAGCCCGACCCCGGGGCTCGGCGGGCACACCATATATTTT.

This chain uses TRBV2 with TRBJ2-2; D possibly corresponds to TRBD2 (5 bases). Germline CDR1 and CDR2: SNHLY and FYNNEI. V was shortened by 2 bases and J by 4 bases, with 11 bases between the two germline ends. This CDR3 contains 15 residues. The CDR3 loop is CASSETGVGTGELFF. DNA of the CDR3: TGTGCCAGCAGTGAAACCGGGGTCGGCACCGGGGAGCTGTTTTTT.

The chain links TRBV2 to TRBJ2-5; TRBD2 is a possible D gene (5 bases). This CDR3 has 12 amino acids. The V and J ends lost 8 bases and 5 bases respectively, with 12 bases between them. From germline, CDR1 is SNHLY and CDR2 FYNNEI. The CDR3 DNA reads as TGTGCCAGCTATCAGCGAGGGGAGACCCAGTACTTC. It specifies CASYQRGETQYF.

The rearrangement links TRBV7-9 to TRBJ2-4; D is unresolved. CDR1 is SEHNR and CDR2 is FQNEAQ in the germline V gene (reference sequence). This CDR3 contains 12 residues. Between the trimmed V and J ends, which lost 5 bases and 3 bases, there was a span of 5 bases. The DNA of the CDR3 is TGTGCCAGCAGCCCGAACAAAAACATTCAGTACTTC. This gives the protein CASSPNKNIQYF. Combining the CDR3 with reference TRBV7-9 and TRBJ2-4 gives the whole variable domain DTGVSQNPRHKITKRGQNVTFRCDPISEHNRLYWYRQTLGQGPEFLTYFQNEAQLEKSRLLSDRFSAERPKGSFSTLEIQRTEQGDSAMYLCASSPNKNIQYFGAGTRLSVL.

This chain uses TRBV12-5 with TRBJ1-1; D uncertain. Trimming took 0 bases from V and 1 from J, leaving 9 bases between them. Germline lookup yields CDR1 LGHNT and CDR2 FRNRAP. CDR3 length equals 15 residues. CDR3 DNA sequence: TGTGCTAGTGGTTTGGTAAATGCCTGGAACACTGAAGCTTTCTTT. Translation: CASGLVNAWNTEAFF.

The chain carries TRBV18 and TRBJ2-5; D gene uncertain. Germline CDR1 KGHSH, CDR2 LQKENI. V gave up 2 bases and J gave up 1 base, with 8 bases separating them. The CDR3 spans 14 residues. The CDR3 DNA reads TGTGCCAGCTCACCAGGGCGGAGCCAAGAGACCCAGTACTTC. This translates into CASSPGRSQETQYF.

This rearrangement joins TRBV5-1 to TRBJ2-1; 10 bases are a match to TRBD1. CDR1 is SGHRS and CDR2 is YFSETQ in the germline V gene. This CDR3 has 16 amino acids. The V and J ends lost 2 bases and 0 bases, in that order; junction bases with no gene match: 2. The CDR3 DNA follows: TGCGCCAGCAGCTTTGGGGACAGGGGCTCCTACAATGAGCAGTTCTTC. Its protein is CASSFGDRGSYNEQFF. The full variable domain, with the rest looked up from reference TRBV5-1 and TRBJ2-1, is KAGVTQTPRYLIKTRGQQVTLSCSPISGHRSVSWYQQTPGQGLQFLFEYFSETQRNKGNFPGRFSGRQFSNSRSEMNVSTLELGDSALYLCASSFGDRGSYNEQFFGPGTRLTVL.

This clone was recorded only once. J is TRBJ1-1 and V is TRBV19; no clear D. The germline V gene encodes CDR1 LNHDA and CDR2 SQIVND (reference sequence). The CDR3 is 14 residues long. Trimming removed 7 bases from V and 6 bases from J, with 18 bases in between. The CDR3 bases are TGTGCCAGTAAATGGACCCAAATGGATCCTGAAGCTTTCTTT. This encodes CASKWTQMDPEAFF.

V is TRBV19 and J is TRBJ1-5, with D uncertain. This CDR3 has 13 residues. Trimming left V 0 bases short and J 9 bases short, with 9 bases between. CDR1 and CDR2 from the germline V gene are LNHDA and SQIVND (reference sequence). The CDR3 nucleotides are TGTGCCAGTAGTATAGATGCCTCTTGGCCCCAGCATTTT. Encoded protein: CASSIDASWPQHF.

The table lists this clone with a count of one. Distinct nucleotide sequences in the sample also encode this CDR3. The chain has TRBV9 and TRBJ1-6; D remains unclear. CDR3 length: 13 residues. Trimming left V 0 bases short and J 9 bases short, with 7 bases between. The germline CDR1 and CDR2 sequences are SGDLS and YYNGEE. CDR3 nucleotide sequence: TGTGCCAGCAGCGTAGAGGGCAGTTCACCCCTCCACTTT. Encoded protein: CASSVEGSSPLHF.

The chain links TRBV7-9 to TRBJ2-1; maybe TRBD1 (5 bases). Germline-derived CDR1 and CDR2 are SEHNR and FQNEAQ (reference sequence). The ends were cut back, 3 bases at V and 1 base at J, with 10 bases in the middle. The CDR3 is 15 amino acids. The CDR3 reads CASSFDRGSYNEQFF. The CDR3 DNA is TGTGCCAGCAGCTTTGATAGGGGATCCTACAATGAGCAGTTCTTC.